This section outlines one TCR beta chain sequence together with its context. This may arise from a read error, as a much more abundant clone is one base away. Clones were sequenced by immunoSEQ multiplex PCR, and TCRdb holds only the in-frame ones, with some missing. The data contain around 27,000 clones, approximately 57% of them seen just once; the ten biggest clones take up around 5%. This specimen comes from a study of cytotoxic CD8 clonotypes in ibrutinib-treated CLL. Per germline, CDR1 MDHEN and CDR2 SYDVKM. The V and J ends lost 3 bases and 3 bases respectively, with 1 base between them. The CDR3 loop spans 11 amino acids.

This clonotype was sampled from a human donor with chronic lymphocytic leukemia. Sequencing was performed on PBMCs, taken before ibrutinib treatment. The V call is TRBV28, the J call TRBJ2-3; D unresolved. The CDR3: CASSFTDTQYF. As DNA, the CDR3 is TGTGCCAGCAGTTTTACAGATACGCAGTATTTT.